This T cell receptor beta chain was profiled in a study of breast tumors, draining lymph nodes, adjacent tissues. Findings and limits, study-wide: Tumor repertoires ranked between lymph nodes and nontumor tissue in diversity, with V and J gene preferences. That most tumor T cells come from lymph nodes remained unproven.

About this clonotype itself: What it recognizes is unknown.

Axillary draining lymph nodes of breast cancer patients supplied the node samples. TCRdb re-called the multiplex PCR reads with MiXCR, one entry per CDR3 protein. The sample consists of some 200,000 distinct CDR3 sequences, approximately 31% of them appearing once. Sequenced sample: axillary lymph node tissue. The clonotype was recovered from a female donor with breast cancer. Some clones in this sample may be carry-over from other donors' samples.

The CDR3 reads CSVNFRTSGLEQYF. The CDR3 nucleotides are TGCAGCGTTAACTTCCGGACTAGCGGGTTGGAGCAGTACTTC. The chain couples TRBV29-1 to TRBJ2-7; 11 nucleotides match TRBD2. The V segment lost 5 bases and the J segment 7 bases; nucleotides outside the gene matches: 10. CDR1 is SQVTM and CDR2 is ANQGSEA in the germline V gene. The CDR3 length is 14 residues.